The present TCR beta chain was sequenced within a study of shared clonotypes between healthy human individuals. The CDR3 consists of 13 residues. Between the trimmed V and J ends, which lost 8 bases and 1 base, there was a span of 11 bases. In germline, CDR1 is MDHEN, CDR2 SYDVKM. Sequencing was performed with immunoSEQ multiplex PCR; in TCRdb, only in-frame clones are kept and a portion is missing. Of 600,000 to 750,000 clones listed, about two thirds are singletons. The rearrangement uses TRBV28 and TRBJ1-1, with D tentatively TRBD1 (5 bases). The sequenced sample was memory CD4+ T cells sorted from blood. Subset reported: CD45RA-negative fraction. The clonotype was recovered from a woman between 25 and 40 years old in good health. The CDR3 sequence is CASEWDGNTEAFF. The CDR3 bases are TGTGCCAGCGAGTGGGACGGGAACACTGAAGCTTTCTTT.